This passage covers 8 T cell receptor beta chains from one sample sequenced in a study of a mutant IDH1 vaccine in newly diagnosed glioma (dated by TCRdb to the early 2020s). Library preparation used the immunoSEQ multiplex PCR assay. This immuneACCESS table, as held by TCRdb, lists in-frame sequences with V and J called but not all clones. Of the missing ones, under half trace to an unresolved V gene in checked studies; the others have no known cause. This sample is represented by about 40,000 clones; around 84% of them were singletons. The ten largest clones add up to under 2.5% of the sample. No antigen has been identified for these receptors. Sample time point, as interpreted from the label and publication: week 11, during vaccination. Every vaccine dose consisted of 300 ug of a 20-mer mutant IDH1 peptide in Montanide, administered subcutaneously together with topical imiquimod. The source material was PBMCs, sampled from a glioma patient whose treatment included an IDH1 peptide vaccine. The receptors derive from a man in his forties or fifties with glioma.

The chain uses TRBV5-6 and TRBJ2-3, with 9 bases aligning to TRBD2. V lost 2 bases, J lost 2 bases, and 6 bases stayed unmatched. The CDR3 totals 16 residues. Germline V gene lookup returns CDR1 SGHDT and CDR2 YYEEEE. CDR3 sequence (DNA): TGTGCCAGCAGCTTTTTAGCGGGGGATACCACAGATACGCAGTATTTT. Its translation is CASSFLAGDTTDTQYF.

This sequence joins TRBV6-5 and TRBJ2-7; 9 bases line up with TRBD1. With 4 bases clipped from V and 1 base from J, the junction kept 5 bases outside the gene matches. The CDR3 length is 15 residues. CDR1 and CDR2 from the germline V gene are MNHEY and SVGAGI. The CDR3 DNA is TGTGCCAGCAGTTCGCCGGGACAGGGATCCTACGAGCAGTACTTC. This codes for CASSSPGQGSYEQYF.

This chain joins TRBV6-6 and TRBJ2-3, with 11 bases aligning to TRBD2. CDR1 MNHNY and CDR2 SVGAGI come from the germline V gene (reference sequence). The CDR3 has 16 residues. V dropped 7 bases and J dropped 3; count of bases not matched to a gene: 9. The CDR3 nucleotides read TGTGCCAGCAACGAACTAGCGGGAGTGTTGACAGATACGCAGTATTTT. It encodes CASNELAGVLTDTQYF.

The rearrangement links TRBV12-5 to TRBJ2-5, with D perhaps assigned TRBD1 or TRBD2 (5 bases each). This CDR3 region has 14 residues. Germline V gene lookup returns CDR1 LGHNT and CDR2 FRNRAP. V was cut by 1 base and J by 3 bases, with 9 bases left in between. The CDR3 sequence: CASGLGDGKETQYF. In DNA, the CDR3 is TGTGCTAGTGGTTTGGGGGACGGGAAAGAGACCCAGTACTTC.

This chain links TRBV15 with TRBJ2-1; TRBD2 matches 15 bases. V lost 3 bases, J lost 8 bases, and 14 bases stayed unmatched. Germline CDR1 and CDR2: LNHNV and YYDKDF (reference sequence). The CDR3 spans 19 residues. The CDR3 region has the DNA TGTGCCACCAGCAGTCCCCCGGGACTAGCGGGAGGAAGGTTGGATGAGCAGTTCTTC. The encoded protein is CATSSPPGLAGGRLDEQFF.

This chain links TRBV9 with TRBJ2-7; either TRBD1 or TRBD2 may supply D (5 bases each). CDR1 and CDR2 from the germline V gene are SGDLS and YYNGEE. The CDR3 length is 15 residues. V lost 4 bases to trimming and J lost 3 bases, with 17 bases between them. The CDR3 protein is CASSPGTSRYYEQYF. In DNA form, the CDR3 reads TGTGCCAGCAGCCCGGGGACCAGTCGATACTACGAGCAGTACTTC.

J is TRBJ2-7 and V is TRBV6-1, with D unresolved. V was shortened by 7 bases and J by 4 bases, with 14 bases between the two germline ends. The V gene's germline CDR1 is MNHNS and CDR2 SASEGT. This CDR3 contains 13 residues. DNA for the CDR3: TGTGCCAGCACCACCCTCAGGTCTTACGAGCAGTACTTC. This translates into CASTTLRSYEQYF.

V usage is TRBV10-2 and J usage is TRBJ2-3, with 11 nucleotides matching TRBD2. Germline CDR1 is WSHSY and CDR2 is SAAADI. There are 13 residues in the CDR3. Unmatched junction bases numbered 5, after V lost 10 bases and J lost 5 bases. CDR3 nucleotides: TGCGCCACACTAGCGGGAGTAGTAGATACGCAGTATTTT. Translated: CATLAGVVDTQYF.